The rows below give T cell receptor beta chains drawn from one sample of a study of CD8 T cells in ankylosing spondylitis. TCRdb ran MiXCR on the 5' RACE reads and lists one entry per CDR3 protein. This table has about 220,000 distinct CDR3 sequences, approximately 20% appearing once. The sample comprised blood, either unsorted or a sorted T cell fraction (not recorded which). Receptors originate from a male donor with ankylosing spondylitis. Both conserved end residues are part of each CDR3. A D gene is named only where the DNA matches it firmly. Only some rows state a clone size, as once, few, many or a class for expanded clones.

j_gene: TRBJ2-7
abundance: few
v_gene: TRBV10-3
len: 13
d_gene: NA
CDR3aa: CAPSEGRAYEQYF
CDR3nt: TGTGCTCCCAGTGAGGGCAGGGCCTACGAGCAGTACTTC

j_gene: TRBJ2-3
abundance: NA
v_gene: TRBV5-1
len: 17
d_gene: TRBD2
CDR3aa: CASSPRLAGGITDTQYF
CDR3nt: TGCGCCAGCAGCCCTAGACTAGCGGGGGGAATCACAGATACGCAGTATTTT

j_gene: TRBJ2-1
abundance: NA
v_gene: TRBV7-9
len: 16
d_gene: NA
CDR3aa: CASSPREGGSYNEQFF
CDR3nt: TGTGCCAGCAGCCCCCGAGAGGGTGGGTCCTACAATGAGCAGTTCTTC

j_gene: TRBJ2-1
abundance: NA
v_gene: TRBV2
len: 17
d_gene: TRBD2
CDR3aa: CASSEPPGTSGYNEQFF
CDR3nt: TGTGCCAGCAGTGAACCCCCCGGGACTAGCGGCTACAATGAGCAGTTCTTC

j_gene: TRBJ2-2
abundance: NA
v_gene: TRBV7-3
len: 17
d_gene: TRBD1
CDR3aa: CASSHPSPGQDTGELFF
CDR3nt: TGTGCCAGCAGCCACCCCTCACCAGGACAGGACACCGGGGAGCTGTTTTTT

j_gene: TRBJ2-1
abundance: few
v_gene: TRBV12-3/TRBV12-4
len: 16
d_gene: TRBD2
CDR3aa: CASTLVEGGQNNEQFF
CDR3nt: TGTGCCAGCACCCTAGTGGAGGGAGGGCAGAACAATGAGCAGTTCTTC

j_gene: TRBJ2-3
abundance: few
v_gene: TRBV7-9
len: 16
d_gene: TRBD2
CDR3aa: CASSPTSGAITDTQYF
CDR3nt: TGTGCCAGCAGCCCAACTAGCGGGGCTATCACAGATACGCAGTATTTT

j_gene: TRBJ2-1
abundance: NA
v_gene: TRBV11-1
len: 20
d_gene: TRBD2
CDR3aa: CASSQVLAGGDSFTYNEQFF
CDR3nt: TGTGCCAGCAGCCAGGTTCTAGCGGGGGGCGACTCATTCACCTACAATGAGCAGTTCTTC

j_gene: TRBJ1-1
abundance: NA
v_gene: TRBV7-9
len: 12
d_gene: NA
CDR3aa: CASSSRDIEAFF
CDR3nt: TGTGCCAGCAGCTCCCGGGACATTGAAGCTTTCTTT

j_gene: TRBJ2-3
abundance: few
v_gene: TRBV12-3/TRBV12-4
len: 14
d_gene: NA
CDR3aa: CASSLWTSTDTQYF
CDR3nt: TGTGCTAGCAGTTTATGGACAAGCACAGATACGCAGTATTTT

j_gene: TRBJ2-7
abundance: few
v_gene: TRBV5-6
len: 14
d_gene: NA
CDR3aa: CASSPLPGSYEQYF
CDR3nt: TGTGCCAGCAGCCCGCTTCCGGGCTCCTACGAGCAGTACTTC

j_gene: TRBJ2-7
abundance: few
v_gene: TRBV7-9
len: 12
d_gene: NA
CDR3aa: CASSYMAYEQYF
CDR3nt: TGTGCCAGCAGCTACATGGCCTACGAGCAGTACTTC

j_gene: TRBJ2-7
abundance: few
v_gene: TRBV2
len: 13
d_gene: NA
CDR3aa: CASDRTELGEQYF
CDR3nt: TGTGCCAGCGACCGGACAGAACTAGGGGAGCAGTACTTC

j_gene: TRBJ2-1
abundance: NA
v_gene: TRBV5-6
len: 15
d_gene: NA
CDR3aa: CASSLRLSSYNEQFF
CDR3nt: TGTGCCAGCAGCTTAAGGTTAAGCTCCTACAATGAGCAGTTCTTC